This is a list of T cell receptor beta chains from one sample in a study of blood T cell repertoires in COVID-19. Generated by immunoSEQ multiplex PCR, the TCRdb table keeps only in-frame clones and is missing some. The profile shows some 170,000 clones, around 85% of them singletons. The sequenced material came from peripheral blood. The receptor source for this set is a woman in her sixties with acute or convalescent COVID-19. The CDR3 runs from the conserved cysteine through the conserved F or W. The D gene is left open where the match is weak.

v_gene	j_gene	d_gene	CDR3aa
TRBV5-5	TRBJ1-2	TRBD1	CASSFPGQPFGYTF
TRBV14	TRBJ2-7	TRBD1	CASSRNRGRDLHEQYF
TRBV6-6	TRBJ2-7	.	CASSSSGQGYEQYF
TRBV25-1	TRBJ1-4	.	CASSDGSGVEKLFF
TRBV10-2	TRBJ1-5	TRBD1	CASSEHRGISQPQHF
TRBV30	TRBJ1-2	TRBD1	CAWSASGGQGVRGYTF
TRBV19	TRBJ2-1	.	CASSAPAGYNEQFF
TRBV5-4	TRBJ2-3	.	CASSLVGPLSTDTQYF
TRBV25-1	TRBJ1-2	.	CASSEESRGYGYTF
TRBV7-3	TRBJ1-1	.	CASRGGVGTEAFF
TRBV6-5	TRBJ2-2	.	CAGGKTGELFF
TRBV5-1	TRBJ2-2	TRBD2	CASTGTAGAPGELFF
TRBV6-5	TRBJ1-1	.	CASSYSTGITEAFF
TRBV3-1/TRBV3-2	TRBJ2-7	TRBD2	CASSQASGSYEQYF
TRBV7-8	TRBJ2-5	.	CASSPTSKETQYF
TRBV5-1	TRBJ1-1	.	CASSSSPFGNTEAFF
TRBV28	TRBJ1-3	TRBD1	CASSLSHRGQGNTIYF
TRBV11-3	TRBJ1-6	.	CASSLDGVSPLHF
TRBV7-9	TRBJ2-6	TRBD1	CASSFTGAGANVLTF
TRBV29-1	TRBJ1-2	TRBD1	CSAAGGGIYGYTF
TRBV28	TRBJ1-2	.	CASIQTGGNYGYTF
TRBV6-6	TRBJ2-1	TRBD2	CASIPSGANEQFF
TRBV5-1	TRBJ1-5	.	CASSANSGQPQHF
TRBV24-1	TRBJ2-5	.	CATSDGGRETQYF